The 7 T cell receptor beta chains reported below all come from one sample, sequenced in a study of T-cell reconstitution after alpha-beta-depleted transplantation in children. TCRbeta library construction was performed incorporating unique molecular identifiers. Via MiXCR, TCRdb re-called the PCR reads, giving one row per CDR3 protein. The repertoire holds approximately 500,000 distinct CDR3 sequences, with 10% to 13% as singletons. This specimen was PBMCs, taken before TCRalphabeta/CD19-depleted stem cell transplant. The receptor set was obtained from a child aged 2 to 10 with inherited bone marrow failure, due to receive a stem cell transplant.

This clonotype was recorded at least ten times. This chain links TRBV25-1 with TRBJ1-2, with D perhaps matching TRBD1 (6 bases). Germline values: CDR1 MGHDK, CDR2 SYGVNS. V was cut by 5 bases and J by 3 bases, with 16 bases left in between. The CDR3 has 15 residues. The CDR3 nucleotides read TGTGCCAGCAGTCGAGGGGGGGGACCATACTATGGCTACACCTTC. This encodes CASSRGGGPYYGYTF.

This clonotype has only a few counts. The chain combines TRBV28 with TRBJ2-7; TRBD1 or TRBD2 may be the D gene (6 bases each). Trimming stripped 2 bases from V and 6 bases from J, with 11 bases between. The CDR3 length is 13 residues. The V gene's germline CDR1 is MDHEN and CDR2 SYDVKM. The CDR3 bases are TGTGCCAGCAGTTTAGGAGGGGGACGCGAGCAGTACTTC. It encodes CASSLGGGREQYF.

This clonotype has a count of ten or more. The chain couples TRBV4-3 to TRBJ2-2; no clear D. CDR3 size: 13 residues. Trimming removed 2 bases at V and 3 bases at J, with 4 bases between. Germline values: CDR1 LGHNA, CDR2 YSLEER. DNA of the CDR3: TGCGCCAGCAGCCAACCCCACACCGGGGAGCTGTTTTTT. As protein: CASSQPHTGELFF.

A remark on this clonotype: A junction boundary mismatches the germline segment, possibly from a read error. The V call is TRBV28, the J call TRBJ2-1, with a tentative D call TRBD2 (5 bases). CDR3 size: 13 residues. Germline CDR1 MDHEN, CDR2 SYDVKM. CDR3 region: CASSFPQTGFVYF. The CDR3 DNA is TGTGCCAGCAGTTTTCCCCAGACGGGATTTGTTTACTTC.

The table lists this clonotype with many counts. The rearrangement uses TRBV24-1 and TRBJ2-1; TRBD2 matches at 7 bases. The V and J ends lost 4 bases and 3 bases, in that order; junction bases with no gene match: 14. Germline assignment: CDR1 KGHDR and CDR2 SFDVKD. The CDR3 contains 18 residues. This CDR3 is CATSDTSGPGTNYNEQFF. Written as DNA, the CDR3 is TGTGCCACCAGTGACACCTCAGGCCCCGGGACTAACTACAATGAGCAGTTCTTC.

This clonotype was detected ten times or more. This CDR3 reads CSALTGARETQYF. The CDR3 DNA follows: TGCAGTGCGCTTACAGGGGCTCGGGAGACCCAGTACTTC. The genes are TRBV20-1 and TRBJ2-5; 7 bases are a match to TRBD1. CDR1 is DFQATT and CDR2 is SNEGSKA in the germline V gene (reference sequence). This CDR3 region has 13 residues. The J segment lost 5 bases and the V segment lost 6 bases, leaving 9 bases of the junction unmatched.

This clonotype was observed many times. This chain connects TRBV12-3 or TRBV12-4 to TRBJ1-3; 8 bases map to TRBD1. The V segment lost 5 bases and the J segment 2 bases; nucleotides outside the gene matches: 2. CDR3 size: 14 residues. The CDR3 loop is CASSPTGAGNTIYF. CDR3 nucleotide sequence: TGTGCCAGCAGTCCGACAGGGGCTGGAAACACCATATATTTT.